The next 23 T cell receptor beta chains were all read from a single sample in a study of control samples from healthy donors and cancer patients. The protocol was immunoSEQ multiplex PCR, while the TCRdb copy is restricted to in-frame clones and leaves out a portion. The sample contains some 410,000 clones, 90% of which appear only once. Sequenced: PBMCs. These receptors came from a man aged 40-55 years with head and neck cancer.

The gene calls are TRBV9 and TRBJ2-7, with 11 bases matching TRBD2. From germline, CDR1 is SGDLS and CDR2 YYNGEE. V lost 2 bases, J lost 3 bases, and 1 base stayed unmatched. The CDR3 is 14 amino acids. CDR3 sequence reads: CASSVGTSGYEQYF. The CDR3 DNA reads TGTGCCAGCAGCGTGGGGACTAGCGGCTACGAGCAGTACTTC.

This chain uses TRBV19 with TRBJ2-5, with a tentative D call TRBD1 (6 bases). The germline V gene encodes CDR1 LNHDA and CDR2 SQIVND (reference sequence). The CDR3 totals 13 residues. The V end was cut by 7 bases, the J end by 2 bases, with 11 bases between. The CDR3 here is CASNQGSQETQYF. DNA of the CDR3: TGTGCCAGTAATCAGGGGAGTCAAGAGACCCAGTACTTC.

Concerning this clone: The sample has other DNA sequences that encode this CDR3 too. This chain joins TRBV5-1 and TRBJ1-1; D not resolved. The germline gives CDR1 SGHRS, CDR2 YFSETQ. Trimming took 0 bases from V and 2 from J, leaving 5 bases between them. The CDR3 has 13 residues. DNA of the CDR3: TGCGCCAGCAGCTTGGACGTAAACACTGAAGCTTTCTTT. This encodes CASSLDVNTEAFF.

This chain links TRBV6-1 with TRBJ1-3, with TRBD1 as a possible D gene (6 bases). The V and J ends lost 3 bases and 3 bases respectively, with 15 bases between them. Germline CDR1 is MNHNS and CDR2 is SASEGT. The CDR3 has 16 amino acids. CDR3 DNA sequence: TGTGCCAGCAGTGATTTTTTCGGGACAAGTGGAAACACCATATATTTT. It is translated as CASSDFFGTSGNTIYF.

Note on this clone: The junction departs from germline at one end; a sequencing error may be responsible. V is TRBV19 and J is TRBJ2-7; no reliable D call. The CDR3 is made up of 16 amino acids. Per the germline V gene, CDR1 is LNHDA and CDR2 is SQIVND (reference sequence). CDR3 protein: CASSIGVAGRSYEQYF. The CDR3 DNA is TGTGCCAGTAGCATAGGAGTCGCCGGGCGTTCCTACGAGCAGTACTTC. Together with reference TRBV19 and TRBJ2-7, the CDR3 gives the full variable domain: DGGITQSPKYLFRKEGQNVTLSCEQNLNHDAMYWYRQDPGQGLRLIYYSQIVNDFQKGDIAEGYSVSREKKESFPLTVTSAQKNPTAFYLCASSIGVAGRSYEQYFGPGTRLTVT.

The V call is TRBV27, the J call TRBJ1-1, with 7 positions matching TRBD1. V lost 5 bases to trimming and J lost 5 bases; unmatched junction nucleotides: 11. This CDR3 region has 15 residues. Germline-derived CDR1 and CDR2 are MNHEY and SMNVEV (reference sequence). The CDR3 DNA reads as TGTGCCAGCAGTCCTTTAGGGACAGCCTGGACTGAAGCTTTCTTT. Its protein product is CASSPLGTAWTEAFF.

V gene TRBV19 combines with J gene TRBJ2-7; D not resolved. Germline V CDR1 and CDR2: LNHDA, SQIVND (reference sequence). The CDR3 contains 12 residues. The germline V and J ends were trimmed by 3 bases and 7 bases, with 10 bases remaining between them. The CDR3 here is CASSIPLGEQYF. The CDR3 DNA is TGTGCCAGTAGTATCCCCCTAGGGGAGCAGTACTTC. Drawing the rest from reference TRBV19 and TRBJ2-7, the complete variable domain is DGGITQSPKYLFRKEGQNVTLSCEQNLNHDAMYWYRQDPGQGLRLIYYSQIVNDFQKGDIAEGYSVSREKKESFPLTVTSAQKNPTAFYLCASSIPLGEQYFGPGTRLTVT.

In DNA form, the CDR3 reads TGTGCCAGCAGTGATCAACAGGGTTTAGAAAAACTGTTTTTT. This codes for CASSDQQGLEKLFF. The gene calls are TRBV6-1 and TRBJ1-4, with a possible D match to TRBD1 (6 bases). The CDR3 is 14 residues long. Germline CDR1 is MNHNS and CDR2 is SASEGT. V lost 3 bases to trimming and J lost 8 bases, with 13 bases between them.

The chain has TRBV7-6 and TRBJ2-1; D tentatively reads TRBD1 or TRBD2 (5 bases each). Germline V gene data show CDR1 as SGHVS and CDR2 as FNYEAQ. The CDR3 contains 15 residues. Trimming removed 5 bases from V and 6 bases from J, with 17 bases in between. DNA for the CDR3: TGTGCCAGCAGCAGGACCGGGACGAGCCGCAATGAGCAGTTCTTC. Protein: CASSRTGTSRNEQFF. Looking up the rest from reference TRBV7-6 and TRBJ2-1 gives the full variable domain: GAGVSQSPRYKVTKRGQDVALRCDPISGHVSLYWYRQALGQGPEFLTYFNYEAQQDKSGLPNDRFSAERPEGSISTLTIQRTEQRDSAMYRCASSRTGTSRNEQFFGPGTRLTVL.

This clone was detected once. The genes are TRBV15 and TRBJ1-2, with D perhaps matching TRBD1 (5 bases). This CDR3 spans 15 amino acids. CDR1 is LNHNV, CDR2 YYDKDF, per germline (reference sequence). Trimming shortened V by 0 bases and J by 8 bases, and 16 bases separated the two germline ends. The CDR3 protein is CATSRESGPTQGYTF. DNA for the CDR3: TGTGCCACCAGCAGAGAGTCAGGGCCCACCCAGGGCTACACCTTC.

The V call is TRBV14, the J call TRBJ1-2, with D maybe TRBD1 (6 bases). The CDR3 length is 16 residues. Trimming shortened V by 3 bases and J by 0 bases, and 14 bases separated the two germline ends. Germline V gives CDR1 SGHDN, CDR2 FVKESK. The CDR3 loop is CASSQGTFGANYGYTF. CDR3 DNA: TGTGCCAGCAGCCAGGGGACATTTGGGGCTAACTATGGCTACACCTTC.

This clone occurred a few times. The CDR3 reads CASRPPGQLYGYTF. In DNA, the CDR3 is TGTGCCAGCAGACCCCCGGGACAGCTTTATGGCTACACCTTC. The chain couples TRBV6-5 to TRBJ1-2; 7 bases are shared with TRBD1. CDR1 and CDR2 from the germline V gene are MNHEY and SVGAGI. There are 14 residues in the CDR3. V shed 6 bases, J shed 5 bases, and the junction held 9 bases outside the gene matches.

The chain employs TRBV14 and TRBJ1-1; D is undetermined. The CDR3 is 15 residues long. Looked up from germline, CDR1 is SGHDN and CDR2 is FVKESK. Deletions cut 3 bases from V and 1 base from J, with 12 bases between. The CDR3 bases are TGTGCCAGCAGCCAGGTTCTACAGCCGAACACTGAAGCTTTCTTT. This sequence encodes CASSQVLQPNTEAFF.

The genes are TRBV5-1 and TRBJ2-7; 9 nucleotides line up with TRBD1. The V gene end was trimmed by 4 bases and the J gene end by 6 bases; junction bases not matched to a gene: 11. The CDR3 consists of 15 residues. CDR1 and CDR2 (germline): SGHRS, YFSETQ. This chain's CDR3 is CASSLTRGQGIEQYF. CDR3 nucleotides: TGCGCCAGCAGCCTCACCAGAGGACAGGGGATCGAGCAGTACTTC.

The V call is TRBV7-2, the J call TRBJ2-1, with D possibly matching TRBD2 (6 bases). Germline V gene sequence: CDR1 SGHTA, CDR2 FQGNSA. The CDR3 totals 14 residues. V was pared by 6 bases and J by 9 bases, with 18 bases between. In DNA, the CDR3 is TGTGCCAGCAGATCGGGACTCTTCAGCGGTGAGCAGTTCTTC. It yields the protein CASRSGLFSGEQFF.

The chain has TRBV6-4 and TRBJ2-1, with D possibly being TRBD1 (6 bases). In germline, CDR1 is MRHNA, CDR2 SNTAGT. The CDR3 length is 11 residues. V lost 6 bases and J 10 bases, leaving 10 bases between the germline ends. CDR3 residues: CASRAGTEQFF. DNA for the CDR3: TGTGCCAGCAGAGCCGGGACAGAGCAGTTCTTC.

The chain combines TRBV3-1 (or the pseudogene TRBV3-2) with TRBJ2-7, with a weak D call TRBD1 (5 bases). The CDR3 runs to 15 residues. The ends were cut back, 0 bases at V and 3 bases at J, with 12 bases in the middle. Per the germline V gene, CDR1 is LGHDT and CDR2 is YNNKEL (reference sequence). The CDR3 sequence is CASSQDKAGIYEQYF. CDR3 bases: TGTGCCAGCAGCCAAGACAAAGCAGGGATCTACGAGCAGTACTTC.

This sequence joins TRBV7-2 and TRBJ2-7; 8 bases map to TRBD1. The CDR3 covers 15 residues. The ends lost 4 bases at V and 5 bases at J; junction bases unmatched: 10. From germline, CDR1 is SGHTA and CDR2 FQGNSA. Here the CDR3 reads CASSYKVGTGDEQYF. CDR3 DNA: TGTGCCAGCAGCTACAAAGTTGGGACAGGAGACGAGCAGTACTTC.

This chain links TRBV30 with TRBJ1-5; perhaps TRBD1 as D (6 bases). CDR3 length: 14 residues. Germline CDR1 reads GTSNPN; CDR2 reads SVGIG (reference sequence). The V end was cut by 0 bases, the J end by 7 bases, with 13 bases between. Here the CDR3 DNA reads TGTGCCTGGAGTGTAGAGAGGGGACAACAGCCCCAGCATTTT. Amino acid sequence: CAWSVERGQQPQHF.

The chain carries TRBV7-2 and TRBJ1-5; tentative D call: TRBD1 (6 bases). CDR3 length: 15 amino acids. V was trimmed by 1 base and J by 2 bases, leaving 9 bases between them. Germline CDR1 and CDR2: SGHTA and FQGNSA. DNA for the CDR3: TGTGCCAGCAGCTTAGGTTCAGGGGGCAATCAGCCCCAGCATTTT. This translates into CASSLGSGGNQPQHF.

V usage is TRBV5-1 and J usage is TRBJ2-1; D is unclear. The CDR3 is 16 residues long. The germline V gene has CDR1 SGHRS and CDR2 YFSETQ. Trimming removed 2 bases from V and 0 bases from J, with 12 bases in between. The DNA for the CDR3 is TGCGCCAGCAGCTTTACGGCGCCTAGCTCCTACAATGAGCAGTTCTTC. This gives the protein CASSFTAPSSYNEQFF.

This chain uses TRBV27 with TRBJ2-1, with 13 bases aligning to TRBD2. After removal of 1 base from V and 5 bases from J, the junction contained 2 bases not matched to a gene. The germline gives CDR1 MNHEY, CDR2 SMNVEV (reference sequence). CDR3 size: 16 residues. CDR3 coding DNA: TGTGCCAGCAGTTTATTCGGGACTAGCGGGAACAATGAGCAGTTCTTC. This sequence encodes CASSLFGTSGNNEQFF.

DNA for the CDR3: TGCAGCGGAGAGGGGGGAGAGAGCTCTGAAGCTTTCTTT. Protein sequence: CSGEGGESSEAFF. The chain combines TRBV29-1 with TRBJ1-1, with D tentatively TRBD1 (6 bases). CDR3 length: 13 amino acids. V was cut by 7 bases and J by 6 bases, with 18 bases left in between. Per the germline V gene, CDR1 is SQVTM and CDR2 is ANQGSEA.